These 28 T cell receptor beta chains originate from one sample sequenced in a study of stem cell transplantation in POMP-related autoinflammatory disease. TCRdb keeps only in-frame clones here, not all; method: immunoSEQ multiplex PCR. The sample holds some 65,000 clones, roughly 91% seen once. The material was CD4+ T cells from PBMCs, obtained after stem cell transplantation. The receptors stem from a human patient with POMP-related autoinflammation and immune dysregulation (PRAID). Some T cells may have originated in the graft donor.

The chain is built from TRBV7-9 and TRBJ1-4; 11 bases align to TRBD1. V lost 7 bases, J lost 4 bases, and 8 bases stayed unmatched. The length of the CDR3 is 16 residues. CDR1 and CDR2 (germline): SEHNR, FQNEAQ (reference sequence). CDR3 in DNA: TGTGCCAGCACGTGGGACAGGGGGAGGGGTAATGAAAAACTGTTTTTT. Its protein product is CASTWDRGRGNEKLFF.

The CDR3, as DNA: TGTGCCAGCAGCCAAGATAGGGAGGTAGTAGGATTTGATGGCTACACCTTC. Translated: CASSQDREVVGFDGYTF. This rearrangement joins TRBV3-1 (or the pseudogene TRBV3-2) to TRBJ1-2; D is undetermined. This CDR3 contains 17 residues. The ends were cut back, 0 bases at V and 6 bases at J, with 20 bases in the middle. Looked up from germline, CDR1 is LGHDT and CDR2 is YNNKEL (reference sequence).

This rearrangement joins TRBV29-1 to TRBJ2-3, with TRBD2 matching over 10 bases. With V trimmed by 6 bases and J by 6 bases, 0 bases remained unmatched. This CDR3 is built from 11 residues. CDR1 and CDR2 (germline): SQVTM, ANQGSEA. The CDR3 coding sequence is TGCAGCGTGACTAGCGGGGATACGCAGTATTTT. It translates to CSVTSGDTQYF.

This sequence joins TRBV10-2 and TRBJ1-3, with a weak D call TRBD1 (5 bases). Germline CDR1 reads WSHSY; CDR2 reads SAAADI. The CDR3 runs to 17 residues. V lost 0 bases and J lost 2, with 14 bases in between. The CDR3 protein is CASSESSGTATGNTIYF. CDR3 in DNA: TGCGCCAGCAGTGAGTCGTCCGGGACGGCCACTGGAAACACCATATATTTT.

This chain uses TRBV28 with TRBJ1-6; no clear D. CDR3 length equals 13 residues. V lost 2 bases to trimming and J lost 6 bases, with 5 bases between them. Germline CDR1 MDHEN, CDR2 SYDVKM. This chain's CDR3 is CASSLISNSPLHF. The CDR3 DNA reads TGTGCCAGCAGTTTAATAAGTAATTCACCCCTCCACTTT.

This clone was picked up one time. The V call is TRBV6-5, the J call TRBJ1-2; TRBD1 matches at 9 bases. The CDR3 length is 16 residues. Germline values: CDR1 MNHEY, CDR2 SVGAGI. Losses at the gene ends were 2 bases for V and 7 bases for J; bases not matched to a gene: 11. The CDR3 sequence: CASSYQPPGTGIGYTF. The CDR3 DNA follows: TGTGCCAGCAGTTACCAACCCCCCGGGACAGGGATTGGCTACACCTTC.

This rearrangement joins TRBV5-1 to TRBJ2-1, with a possible D match to TRBD2 (6 bases). Trimming stripped 0 bases from V and 7 bases from J, with 14 bases between. The CDR3 loop spans 15 amino acids. Germline V lookup: CDR1 SGHRS, CDR2 YFSETQ. In nucleotides, the CDR3 is TGCGCCAGCAGCTTGGAGGGTTTTGCGGGAAATGAGCAGTTCTTC. This encodes CASSLEGFAGNEQFF.

This clone appeared a few times. This sequence joins TRBV24-1 and TRBJ1-5, with D possibly TRBD1 on 5 matching bases. Germline V gene sequence: CDR1 KGHDR, CDR2 SFDVKD. Trimming shortened V by 2 bases and J by 5 bases, and 9 bases separated the two germline ends. This CDR3 is built from 14 residues. The CDR3, as DNA: TGTGCCACCAGTGATTCCGGGGGACATCAGCCCCAGCATTTT. Protein: CATSDSGGHQPQHF.

The chain joins TRBV19 to TRBJ2-1, with TRBD1 identical over 8 bases. This CDR3 has 14 amino acids. Unmatched junction bases numbered 10, after V lost 6 bases and J lost 9 bases. Germline CDR1 reads LNHDA; CDR2 reads SQIVND (reference sequence). The CDR3 nucleotides read TGTGCCAGTAGCCAGGACAGGGCGGGCGGTGAGCAGTTCTTC. It specifies CASSQDRAGGEQFF.

This clone was counted once. The rearrangement links TRBV5-1 to TRBJ2-2; TRBD1 might be the D (5 bases). V gave up 3 bases and J gave up 0 bases, with 18 bases separating them. Germline V gene sequence: CDR1 SGHRS, CDR2 YFSETQ. This CDR3 comprises 18 residues. The CDR3 spells CASSSPPWQGANTGELFF. CDR3 DNA: TGCGCCAGCAGCTCCCCCCCATGGCAGGGCGCGAACACCGGGGAGCTGTTTTTT.

The chain employs TRBV10-3 and TRBJ2-1; 16 bases map to TRBD2. With V trimmed by 7 bases and J by 10 bases, 4 bases remained unmatched. The CDR3 has 14 residues. Germline V gives CDR1 ENHRY, CDR2 SYGVKD. The CDR3 DNA reads as TGTGCCATCAAGGGGACTAGCGGGGGGGTCGAGCAGTTCTTC. It codes for CAIKGTSGGVEQFF.

The chain is built from TRBV7-2 and TRBJ2-1; tentatively, D is TRBD1 (7 bases). The V end was cut by 0 bases, the J end by 6 bases, with 12 bases between. The CDR3 is 15 amino acids. Per germline, CDR1 SGHTA and CDR2 FQGNSA. DNA of the CDR3: TGTGCCAGCAGCTTAGCGGCAGGGGGGAGCAATGAGCAGTTCTTC. Amino acid sequence: CASSLAAGGSNEQFF.

The rearrangement links TRBV7-3 to TRBJ1-1; the D gene is possibly TRBD1 (6 bases). CDR1 and CDR2 (germline): SGHTA, FQGTGA. This CDR3 contains 12 residues. The germline V and J ends were trimmed by 5 bases and 7 bases, with 11 bases remaining between them. The CDR3 coding sequence is TGTGCCAGCAGCCTCGGACAGCGTGAAGCTTTCTTT. The encoded protein is CASSLGQREAFF.

The rearrangement joins TRBV6-5 to TRBJ2-7; TRBD1 matches at 7 bases. V shed 6 bases, J shed 7 bases, and the junction held 3 bases outside the gene matches. Germline CDR1 is MNHEY and CDR2 is SVGAGI. This CDR3 region has 11 residues. CDR3 residues: CASRTGREQYV. CDR3 DNA sequence: TGTGCCAGCAGGACAGGGCGGGAGCAGTACGTC.

V usage is TRBV2 and J usage is TRBJ1-1; no definite D call. V lost 1 base to trimming and J lost 3 bases, with 6 bases between them. This CDR3 has 13 amino acids. Germline assignment: CDR1 SNHLY and CDR2 FYNNEI. CDR3: CASSEGLYTEAFF. The CDR3 bases are TGTGCCAGCAGTGAAGGTCTCTACACTGAAGCTTTCTTT.

This chain uses TRBV6-5 with TRBJ2-1, with TRBD1 matching 9 bases. Germline V CDR1 and CDR2: MNHEY, SVGAGI. Trimming removed 2 bases from V and 7 bases from J; junction bases left unmatched: 6. This CDR3 comprises 15 residues. CDR3 nucleotide sequence: TGTGCCAGCAGTTACCCCGGACAGGGGCGGAATGAGCAGTTCTTC. This gives the protein CASSYPGQGRNEQFF.

The genes are TRBV5-4 and TRBJ1-2; 7 bases fit TRBD1. The CDR3 spans 15 residues. CDR1 is SGHNT, CDR2 YYREEE, per germline (reference sequence). With V trimmed by 4 bases and J by 4 bases, 10 bases remained unmatched. The CDR3 DNA sequence: TGTGCCAGCAGCGCCCCGGACAGGTTCGGCTATGGCTACACCTTC. This gives the protein CASSAPDRFGYGYTF.

The chain uses TRBV6-6 and TRBJ1-1; TRBD1 might be the D (6 bases). Deletions cut 7 bases from V and 11 bases from J, with 17 bases between. The CDR3 runs 12 residues. Germline loops: CDR1 MNHNY, CDR2 SVGAGI (reference sequence). Here the CDR3 DNA reads TGTGCCAGCACCCCCAAGGACAGTACGGCTTTCTTT. Translated: CASTPKDSTAFF.

The V call is TRBV6-6, the J call TRBJ1-5; 8 bases fit TRBD1. Trimming cost V 6 bases and J 2 bases; bases outside gene matches: 9. CDR1 MNHNY and CDR2 SVGAGI come from the germline V gene (reference sequence). The CDR3 has 16 amino acids. The chain's CDR3 is CASSSYETGGNQPQHF. The CDR3 DNA is TGTGCCAGCAGCTCTTATGAGACAGGGGGCAATCAGCCCCAGCATTTT.

The V gene is TRBV11-2, the J gene TRBJ2-3; TRBD2 is a possible D gene (5 bases). Deletions cut 5 bases from V and 9 bases from J, with 15 bases between. This CDR3 has 13 residues. Germline values: CDR1 SGHAT, CDR2 FQNNGV. This chain's CDR3 is CASSRARSETQYF. CDR3 in DNA: TGTGCCAGCAGCCGGGCCCGTAGCGAGACGCAGTATTTT.

The rearrangement joins TRBV18 to TRBJ1-1; the D is unclear. The length of the CDR3 is 19 residues. From germline, CDR1 is KGHSH and CDR2 LQKENI. The ends were cut back, 3 bases at V and 1 base at J, with 24 bases in the middle. The CDR3 protein is CASSPYSISAGGRNTEAFF. CDR3 DNA sequence: TGTGCCAGCTCACCCTATTCAATATCGGCAGGAGGAAGGAACACTGAAGCTTTCTTT. Complete variable domain (other parts from reference TRBV18 and TRBJ1-1): NAGVMQNPRHLVRRRGQEARLRCSPMKGHSHVYWYRQLPEEGLKFMVYLQKENIIDESGMPKERFSAEFPKEGPSILRIQQVVRGDSAAYFCASSPYSISAGGRNTEAFFGQGTRLTVV.

J is TRBJ2-1 and V is TRBV29-1, with D hard to call. This CDR3 contains 12 residues. Trimming left V 7 bases short and J 8 bases short, with 15 bases between. From germline, CDR1 is SQVTM and CDR2 ANQGSEA. The CDR3 reads CSGTPSGDEQFF. For the CDR3, the DNA is TGCAGCGGGACCCCGTCAGGCGATGAGCAGTTCTTC.

J is TRBJ2-3 and V is TRBV4-1; 8 positions match TRBD2. This CDR3 spans 14 amino acids. Germline-derived CDR1 and CDR2 are MGHRA and YSYEKL. Germline trimming cut 5 bases from V and 4 bases from J; bases unmatched to any gene: 5. CDR3 in DNA: TGCGCCAGCAGCACCGGGACTAGTGCAGATACGCAGTATTTT. This encodes CASSTGTSADTQYF.

This chain's CDR3 is CASSQVLSKEAQHF. The CDR3 DNA reads TGTGCCAGCAGCCAAGTTTTGAGCAAGGAAGCCCAGCATTTT. The rearrangement links TRBV3-1 (or the pseudogene TRBV3-2) to TRBJ1-5, with no clear D. This CDR3 spans 14 amino acids. Germline CDR1 reads LGHDT; CDR2 reads YNNKEL (reference sequence). V lost 1 base, J lost 11 bases, and 15 bases lay in between.

This chain connects TRBV7-2 to TRBJ2-3, with no clear D. Per germline, CDR1 SGHTA and CDR2 FQGNSA. Between the trimmed V and J ends, which lost 3 bases and 4 bases, there was a span of 11 bases. This CDR3 is built from 14 residues. The CDR3 protein is CASSFVSSADTQYF. CDR3 coding DNA: TGTGCCAGCAGCTTTGTTAGCAGCGCAGATACGCAGTATTTT.

The CDR3 DNA follows: TGTGCCAGCAGGGTACTAGCGGGAGGCTCTGGGGCCAACGTCCTGACTTTC. This codes for CASRVLAGGSGANVLTF. The chain is built from TRBV27 and TRBJ2-6, with TRBD2 matching over 12 bases. CDR1 and CDR2 from the germline V gene are MNHEY and SMNVEV (reference sequence). This CDR3 region has 17 residues. V dropped 6 bases and J dropped 0; count of bases not matched to a gene: 3.

The chain is built from TRBV28 and TRBJ2-1; D is possibly TRBD2 (6 bases). Germline CDR1 MDHEN, CDR2 SYDVKM. The CDR3 extends over 15 amino acids. Trimming pared 5 bases from V and 2 bases from J, leaving 13 bases between. The CDR3 DNA reads as TGTGCCAGCAGTGCCCCAGCGGGTACCTACAATGAGCAGTTCTTC. Protein product: CASSAPAGTYNEQFF.

The V call is TRBV21-1, the J call TRBJ1-4; the tabulated D call, TRBD1, remains unverified against the DNA. TRBV21-1 is designated a pseudogene. The CDR3 runs 18 residues. CDR3: CASTDNRGLTATNEKLFF. Written as DNA, the CDR3 is TGTGCCAGCACCGATAACAGGGGTTTGACGGCAACTAATGAAAAACTGTTTTTT.